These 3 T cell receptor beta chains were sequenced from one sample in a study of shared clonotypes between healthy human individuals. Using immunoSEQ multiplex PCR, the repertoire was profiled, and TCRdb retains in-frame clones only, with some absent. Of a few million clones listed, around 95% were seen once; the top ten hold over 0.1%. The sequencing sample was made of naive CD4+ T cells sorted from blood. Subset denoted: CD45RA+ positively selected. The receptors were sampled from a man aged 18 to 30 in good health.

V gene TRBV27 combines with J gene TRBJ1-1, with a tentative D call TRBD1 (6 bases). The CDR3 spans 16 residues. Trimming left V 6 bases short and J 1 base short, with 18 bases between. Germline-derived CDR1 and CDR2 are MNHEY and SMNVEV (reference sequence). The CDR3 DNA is TGTGCCAGCAGCCAAAACCCGGGACAACAGAACACTGAAGCTTTCTTT. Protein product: CASSQNPGQQNTEAFF.

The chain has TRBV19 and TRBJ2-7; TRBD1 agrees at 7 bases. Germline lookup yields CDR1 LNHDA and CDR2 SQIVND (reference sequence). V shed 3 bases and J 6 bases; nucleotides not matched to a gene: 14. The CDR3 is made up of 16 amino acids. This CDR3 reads CASSISGRGLVGEQYF. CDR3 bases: TGTGCCAGTAGTATTTCTGGCAGGGGGTTAGTAGGCGAGCAGTACTTC.

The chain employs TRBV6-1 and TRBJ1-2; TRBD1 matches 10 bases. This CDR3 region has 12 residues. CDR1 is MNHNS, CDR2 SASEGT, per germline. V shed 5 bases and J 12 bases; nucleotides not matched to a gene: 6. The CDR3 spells CASSPDRGQNTF. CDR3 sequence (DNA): TGTGCCAGCAGTCCTGACAGGGGGCAGAACACCTTC.